These 13 T cell receptor beta chains were sequenced from one sample in a study of read filtering for tumor transcriptome and immune sequencing. The library was built from roughly 400 ng RNA with molecular barcoded adaptors for alpha/delta and beta/gamma chains. TCRdb itself ran the reads through MiXCR, one entry per CDR3 protein. Altogether around 130,000 distinct CDR3 sequences are present, 13% being singletons, with the ten largest covering 7.5% to 9.5%. Sequenced: a population of CD138-negative cells sorted from bone marrow. Receptors were obtained from a donor aged 40 or over with multiple myeloma.

This clonotype was observed many times. The chain uses TRBV7-2 and TRBJ2-3; 8 positions agree with TRBD1. V shed 1 base, J shed 2 bases, and the junction held 2 bases outside the gene matches. The CDR3 covers 15 residues. CDR1 SGHTA and CDR2 FQGNSA come from the germline V gene. The CDR3 here is CASSLGDRYTDTQYF. CDR3 DNA: TGTGCCAGCAGCTTAGGGGACAGGTACACAGATACGCAGTATTTT.

This clonotype was counted between two and nine times. It may be a read error: a sequence one base away is much more abundant. The chain couples TRBV4-1 to TRBJ2-7, with 8 bases that match TRBD2. There are 15 residues in the CDR3. Germline V lookup: CDR1 MGHRA, CDR2 YSYEKL. Trimming took 5 bases from V and 3 from J; bases not matched to a gene: 9. The CDR3 nucleotides are TGCGCCAGCAGCGCCTCCCGGGGGGGGGTCTACGAGCAGTACTTC. This encodes CASSASRGGVYEQYF.

This clonotype was observed at least ten times. V usage is TRBV24-1 and J usage is TRBJ2-3; D is unclear. Germline CDR1 is KGHDR and CDR2 is SFDVKD. The V end was cut by 3 bases, the J end by 4 bases, with 7 bases between. The CDR3 loop spans 13 amino acids. CDR3 residues: CATSDLEADTQYF. The CDR3 region has the DNA TGTGCCACCAGTGATCTTGAGGCAGATACGCAGTATTTT.

This clonotype was counted at least ten times. The genes are TRBV6-2 or TRBV6-3 and TRBJ2-3; 12 bases fit TRBD2. Germline-derived CDR1 and CDR2 are MNHEY and SVGEGT. The V and J ends lost 6 bases and 6 bases, in that order; junction bases with no gene match: 10. This CDR3 is 16 amino acids long. The CDR3 DNA reads as TGTGCCAGCAGAGTTCGACTAGCGGGAGAATCGGATACGCAGTATTTT. This encodes CASRVRLAGESDTQYF.

There are many counts of this clonotype. V is TRBV6-6 and J is TRBJ1-6; TRBD1 aligns across 8 bases. Trimming removed 2 bases from V and 0 bases from J; junction bases left unmatched: 6. This CDR3 region has 18 residues. Germline-derived CDR1 and CDR2 are MNHNY and SVGAGI (reference sequence). The CDR3 DNA is TGTGCCAGCAGTTACGGGGACAGGACGAGCTCCTATAATTCACCCCTCCACTTT. Encoded protein: CASSYGDRTSSYNSPLHF.

Details on this clonotype: A read error may be the cause here, since a much bigger clone is one base away. The chain joins TRBV6-6 to TRBJ2-1, with D perhaps TRBD2 (6 bases). The CDR3 length is 16 residues. V was cut by 2 bases and J by 6 bases, with 17 bases left in between. Germline V gene sequence: CDR1 MNHNY, CDR2 SVGAGI (reference sequence). The CDR3, as DNA: TGTGCCAGCAGTTACGAGATGGGACTGGGGCTCAATGAGCAGTTCTTC. This codes for CASSYEMGLGLNEQFF.

This clonotype was detected a few times. The chain joins TRBV19 to TRBJ1-1; D uncertain. The CDR3 covers 13 residues. V gave up 1 base and J gave up 4 bases, with 7 bases separating them. Germline V CDR1 and CDR2: LNHDA, SQIVND (reference sequence). CDR3 sequence: CASSIGQTTEAFF. CDR3 coding DNA: TGTGCCAGTAGTATAGGGCAGACCACTGAAGCTTTCTTT.

In the case of this clonotype: The CDR3 carries no conserved terminal phenylalanine or tryptophan, so it likely arises from a read error. The J gene is TRBJ1-6, the V gene TRBV6-1, with a weak D call TRBD1 (5 bases). Per the germline V gene, CDR1 is MNHNS and CDR2 is SASEGT. The CDR3 length is 14 residues. Trimming removed 5 bases at V and 11 bases at J, with 16 bases between. CDR3 sequence (DNA): TGTGCCAGCAGTTACCGACAGATGGAGACACCCCTCCACTTA. It specifies CASSYRQMETPLHL.

For this clonotype: This may stem from a read error, because a much larger clone lies one nucleotide away. This sequence joins TRBV29-1 and TRBJ2-3, with D possibly being TRBD1 (5 bases). This CDR3 region has 13 residues. From germline, CDR1 is SQVTM and CDR2 ANQGSEA. The V and J ends lost 1 base and 4 bases respectively, with 9 bases between them. The CDR3 spells CSVEAGLSDTQYF. CDR3 nucleotides: TGCAGCGTTGAAGCAGGGCTTTCAGATACGCAGTATTTT.

Regarding this clonotype: A much more abundant neighbour one base away suggests this may be a read error. The rearrangement joins TRBV29-1 to TRBJ1-4; D uncertain. Germline-derived CDR1 and CDR2 are SQVTM and ANQGSEA. This CDR3 contains 14 residues. CDR3 residues: CSVEASRHSGKLCF. The CDR3 nucleotides are TGCAGCGTTGAAGCTTCGAGACATAGCGGCAAACTGTGTTTT.

This clonotype showed up many times. The chain recombines TRBV7-3 with TRBJ1-5; D might be TRBD1 (5 bases). V shed 6 bases and J shed 5 bases, with 11 bases lying between them. CDR3 size: 13 residues. Germline CDR1 and CDR2: SGHTA and FQGTGA. CDR3 DNA: TGTGCCAGCAGTAAGGGGCACGATCAGCCCCAGCATTTT. Amino acid sequence: CASSKGHDQPQHF. Based on the CDR3 plus reference TRBV7-3 and TRBJ1-5, the full variable domain is GAGVSQTPSNKVTEKGKYVELRCDPISGHTALYWYRQSLGQGPEFLIYFQGTGAADDSGLPNDRFFAVRPEGSVSTLKIQRTERGDSAVYLCASSKGHDQPQHFGDGTRLSIL.

In regard to this clonotype: A read error is likely here: a far larger clone is one base away. The chain couples TRBV7-2 to TRBJ2-1; weak D call: TRBD2 (6 bases). Looked up from germline, CDR1 is SGHTA and CDR2 is FQGNSA. CDR3 length: 15 residues. The CDR3 region is CASSSGGSSYSEQFF. CDR3 sequence (DNA): TGTGCCAGCAGCTCCGGGGGAAGCTCCTACAGTGAGCAGTTCTTC.

This chain joins TRBV6-2 or TRBV6-3 and TRBJ1-1, with D possibly being TRBD1 (6 bases). Germline lookup yields CDR1 MNHEY and CDR2 SVGEGT. V lost 4 bases and J lost 1, with 13 bases in between. There are 15 residues in the CDR3. CDR3 sequence reads: CASSLSRTANTEAFF. The DNA for the CDR3 is TGTGCCAGCAGTTTATCGCGGACAGCGAACACTGAAGCTTTCTTT.